This entry concerns a single TCR beta chain. Participants' own reports of clinical history determined their cohort assignment. The sample belongs to a study of blood T cell repertoires in COVID-19. The wider study: Acute-phase and convalescent COVID-19 samples originated in the United States, Italy and Spain.

Libraries were prepared by immunoSEQ multiplex PCR; TCRdb keeps only in-frame clonotypes and omits some of them. This repertoire shows 200,000 to 250,000 clones, approximately 80% found once; its top ten account for nearly 7.5%. The ends were cut back, 1 base at V and 9 bases at J, with 10 bases in the middle. Germline-derived CDR1 and CDR2 are SNHLY and FYNNEI. CDR3 length: 14 residues. The V and J genes are TRBV2 and TRBJ1-6; D gene unclear. The source is a woman in her thirties or forties with acute COVID-19. The sequenced sample was PBMCs or T cells enriched from blood (not recorded which). Here the CDR3 DNA reads TGTGCCAGCAGTGAAGTAACATGGGCTTCACCCCTCCACTTT. This codes for CASSEVTWASPLHF.